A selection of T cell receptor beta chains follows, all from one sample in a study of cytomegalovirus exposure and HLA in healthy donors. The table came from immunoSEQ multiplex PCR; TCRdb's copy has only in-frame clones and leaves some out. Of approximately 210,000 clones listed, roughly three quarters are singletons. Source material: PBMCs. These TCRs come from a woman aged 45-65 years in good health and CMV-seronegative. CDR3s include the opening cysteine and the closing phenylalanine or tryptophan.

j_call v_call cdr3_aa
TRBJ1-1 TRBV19 CASSLNRNTEAFF
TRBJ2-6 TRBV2 CASTQVSGANVLTF
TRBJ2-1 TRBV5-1 CASSLVTQGKVNEQFF
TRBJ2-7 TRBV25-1 CASSPLYEQYF
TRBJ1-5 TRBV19 CASSADSPNQPQHF
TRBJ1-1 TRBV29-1 CSVVQNTEAFF
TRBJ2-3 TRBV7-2 CASSLFRGRGDTQYF
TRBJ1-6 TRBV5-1 CASSLVSLSSYNSPLHF
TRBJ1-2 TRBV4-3 CASSRTGFYTF
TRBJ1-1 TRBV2 CASSRQGMNTEAFF
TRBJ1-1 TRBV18 CASSVSGNTEAFF
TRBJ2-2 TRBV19 CASGTPSGASLGELFF
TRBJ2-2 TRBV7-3 CASSGTGTGELFF
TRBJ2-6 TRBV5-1 CASSLEGASGANVLTF
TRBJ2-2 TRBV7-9 CAGSLSNTGELFF
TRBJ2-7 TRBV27 CASTGGGSSYEQYF
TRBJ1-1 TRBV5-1 CASSLSGQGMNTEAFF
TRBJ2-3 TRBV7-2 CASSLSQRGTDTQYF
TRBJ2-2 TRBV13 CASSLEGARNTGELFF
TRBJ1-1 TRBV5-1 CASSFGPGRNTEAFF
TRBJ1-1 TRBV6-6 CAAKQVLNTEAFF
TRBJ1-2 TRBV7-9 CASSPPTGWDDGYTF
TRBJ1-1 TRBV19 CASSISGGVNTEAFF
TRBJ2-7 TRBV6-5 CASRPDRGMEQYF
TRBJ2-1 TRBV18 CASSPPVQGKNEQFF
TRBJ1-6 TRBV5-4 CASSFPGSKTSPLHF
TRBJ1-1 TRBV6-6 CASRPGQGGGTEAFF
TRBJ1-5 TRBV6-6 CASSYEGRGNQPQHF
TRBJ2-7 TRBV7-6 CASSPPGDRAYEQYF
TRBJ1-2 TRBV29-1 CSAGLDGGSGYTF
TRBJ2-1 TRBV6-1 CASRIGQGSDEQFF
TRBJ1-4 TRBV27 CASTTWTGNEKLFF
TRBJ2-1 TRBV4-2 CASSPQTVNEQFF
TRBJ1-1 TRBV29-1 CSGGQGRTEAFF
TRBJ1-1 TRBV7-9 CASSPGTLKAFF
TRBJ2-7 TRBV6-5 CAIQDRAEYF
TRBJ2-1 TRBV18 CASSRGQGVYNEQFF
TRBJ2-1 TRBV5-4 CASSWANLAGDYNEQFF
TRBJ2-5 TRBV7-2 CASSPQEVQETQYF
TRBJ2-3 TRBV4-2 CASSQLSPTTDTQYF
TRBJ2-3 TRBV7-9 CASSLDISGVADTQYF
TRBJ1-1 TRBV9 CASSPGGRNTEAFF
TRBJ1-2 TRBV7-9 CASSATSGTGANYGYTF
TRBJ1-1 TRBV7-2 CASSAGRGGARTEAFF
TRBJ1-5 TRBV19 CASSDGTGNQPQHF
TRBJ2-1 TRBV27 CASSSYRGMTYNEQFF
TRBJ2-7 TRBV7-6 CASSLSRGYEQYF
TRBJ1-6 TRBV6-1 CASSEVQSNSPLHF
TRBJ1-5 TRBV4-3 CASSQERGRGQFQPQHF
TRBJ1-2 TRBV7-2 CASSLEGHPNYGYTF
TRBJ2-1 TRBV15 CATSREQGAHNEQFF
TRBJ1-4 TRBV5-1 CASSLGRGLTNEKLFF
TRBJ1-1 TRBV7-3 CASRLGQGLDTEAFF
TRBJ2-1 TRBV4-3 CASSQEGGGHEQFF
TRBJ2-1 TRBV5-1 CASSLVVGGDNEQFF